Included here is one T cell receptor (beta chain) sequence, with context. The V gene's germline CDR1 is SNHLY and CDR2 FYNNEI. The ends were cut back, 1 base at V and 5 bases at J, with 9 bases in the middle. CDR3 length equals 14 residues. Authors' analysis steps: Reference gene primer amplification gave nucleated cell count estimates. Produced via immunoSEQ multiplex PCR; TCRdb's table is partial and in-frame only. The V and J calls and clone size are taken from that table; D and trimming were inferred from the DNA. This sample yields around 140,000 clones, of which about 87% are seen a single time; less than 45% belongs to the top ten. These data come from a study of blood T cell repertoires in COVID-19. Overall study: The United States, Italy and Spain supplied acute and convalescent COVID-19 samples. T cells, B-cell-depleted T cells, or PBMCs supplied cDNA or gDNA.

The material sequenced was peripheral blood. This sequence was found in a man between 45 and 60 years old who had recovered from COVID-19. The gene calls are TRBV2 and TRBJ1-5; tentatively, D is TRBD1 (5 bases). CDR3 coding DNA: TGTGCCAGCAGTGAAGAGGGGTCCGATCAGCCCCAGCATTTT. Encoded protein: CASSEEGSDQPQHF.